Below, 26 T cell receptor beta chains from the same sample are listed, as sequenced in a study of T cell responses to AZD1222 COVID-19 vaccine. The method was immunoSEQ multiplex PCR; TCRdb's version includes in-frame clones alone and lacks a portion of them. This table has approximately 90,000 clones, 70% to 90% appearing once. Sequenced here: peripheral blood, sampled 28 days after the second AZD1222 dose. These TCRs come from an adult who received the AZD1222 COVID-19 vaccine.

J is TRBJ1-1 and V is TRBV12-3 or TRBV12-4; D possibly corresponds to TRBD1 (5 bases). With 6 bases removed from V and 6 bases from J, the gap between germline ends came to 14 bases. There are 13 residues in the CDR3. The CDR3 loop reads CASSPIRGAEAFF. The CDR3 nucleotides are TGTGCCAGCAGCCCGATCAGAGGGGCTGAAGCTTTCTTT.

CDR3 amino acids: CASSWTGNTGELFF. The DNA for the CDR3 is TGTGCCAGCAGTTGGACAGGGAACACCGGGGAGCTGTTTTTT. This sequence joins TRBV28 and TRBJ2-2; the match to TRBD1 covers 7 bases. V shed 4 bases and J 1 base; nucleotides not matched to a gene: 0. Germline assignment: CDR1 MDHEN and CDR2 SYDVKM. The CDR3 spans 14 residues.

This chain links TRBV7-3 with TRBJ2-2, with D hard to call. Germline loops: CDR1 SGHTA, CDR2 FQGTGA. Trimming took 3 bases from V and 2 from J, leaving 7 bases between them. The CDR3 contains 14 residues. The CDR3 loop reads CASSLVPNTGELFF. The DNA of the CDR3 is TGTGCCAGCAGCTTGGTGCCTAACACCGGGGAGCTGTTTTTT.

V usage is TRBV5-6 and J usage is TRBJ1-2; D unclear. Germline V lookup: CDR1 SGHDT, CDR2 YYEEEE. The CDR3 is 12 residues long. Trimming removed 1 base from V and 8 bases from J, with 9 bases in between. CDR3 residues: CASSLTELGYTF. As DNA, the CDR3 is TGTGCCAGCAGCTTGACGGAATTGGGCTACACCTTC.

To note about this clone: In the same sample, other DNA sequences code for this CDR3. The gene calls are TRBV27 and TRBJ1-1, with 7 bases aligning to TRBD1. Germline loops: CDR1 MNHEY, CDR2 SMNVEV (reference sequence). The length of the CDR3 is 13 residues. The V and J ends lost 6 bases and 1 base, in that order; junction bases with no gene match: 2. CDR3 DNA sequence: TGTGCCAGCAGATGGACAGGGAACACTGAAGCTTTCTTT. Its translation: CASRWTGNTEAFF.

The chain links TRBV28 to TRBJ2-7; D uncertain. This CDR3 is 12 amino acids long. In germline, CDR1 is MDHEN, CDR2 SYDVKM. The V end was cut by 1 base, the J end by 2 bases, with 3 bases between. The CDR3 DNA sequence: TGTGCCAGCAGTTTATCCCCCTACGAGCAGTACTTC. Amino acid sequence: CASSLSPYEQYF.

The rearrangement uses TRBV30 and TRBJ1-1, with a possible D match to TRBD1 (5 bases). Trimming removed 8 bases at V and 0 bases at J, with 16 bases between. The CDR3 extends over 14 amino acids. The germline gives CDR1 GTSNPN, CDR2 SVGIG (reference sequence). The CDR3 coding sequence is TGTGCCCTCGACGCCGGGGGATTGAACACTGAAGCTTTCTTT. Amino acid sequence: CALDAGGLNTEAFF.

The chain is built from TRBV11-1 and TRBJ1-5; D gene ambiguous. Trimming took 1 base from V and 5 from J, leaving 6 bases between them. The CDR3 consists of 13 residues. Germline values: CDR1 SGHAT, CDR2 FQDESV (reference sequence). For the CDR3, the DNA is TGTGCCAGCAGCTTAGACAGCTATCAGCCCCAGCATTTT. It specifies CASSLDSYQPQHF.

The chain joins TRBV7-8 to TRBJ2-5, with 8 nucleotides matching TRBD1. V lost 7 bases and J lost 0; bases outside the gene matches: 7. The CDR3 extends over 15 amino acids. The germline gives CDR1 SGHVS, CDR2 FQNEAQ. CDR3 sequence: CASTPHRGYQETQYF. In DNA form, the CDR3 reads TGTGCCAGCACCCCCCACAGGGGGTACCAAGAGACCCAGTACTTC.

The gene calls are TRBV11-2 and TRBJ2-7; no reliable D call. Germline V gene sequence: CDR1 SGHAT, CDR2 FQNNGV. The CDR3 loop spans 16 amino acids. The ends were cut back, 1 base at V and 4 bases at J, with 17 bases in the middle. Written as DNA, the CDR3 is TGTGCCAGCAGCTTAGTCGGCGGAAGGCCGAGGTACGAGCAGTACTTC. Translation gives CASSLVGGRPRYEQYF.

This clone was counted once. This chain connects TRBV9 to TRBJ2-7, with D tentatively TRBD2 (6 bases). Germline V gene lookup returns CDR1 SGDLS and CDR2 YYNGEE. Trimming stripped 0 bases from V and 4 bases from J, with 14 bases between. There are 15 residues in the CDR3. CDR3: CASSVEGSGFYEQYF. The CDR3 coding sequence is TGTGCCAGCAGCGTAGAGGGTAGCGGCTTTTACGAGCAGTACTTC.

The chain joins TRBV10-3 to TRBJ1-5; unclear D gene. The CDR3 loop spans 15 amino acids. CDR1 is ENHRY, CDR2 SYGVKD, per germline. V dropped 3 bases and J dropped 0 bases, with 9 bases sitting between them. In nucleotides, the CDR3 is TGTGCCATCAGTGATCGGGGAGATAGCAATCAGCCCCAGCATTTT. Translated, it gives CAISDRGDSNQPQHF.

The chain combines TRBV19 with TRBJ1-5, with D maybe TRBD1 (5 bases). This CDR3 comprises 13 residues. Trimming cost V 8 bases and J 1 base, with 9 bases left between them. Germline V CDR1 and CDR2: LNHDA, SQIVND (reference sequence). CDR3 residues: CASSRESNQPQHF. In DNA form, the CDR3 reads TGTGCCAGTTCCAGGGAGAGCAATCAGCCCCAGCATTTT.

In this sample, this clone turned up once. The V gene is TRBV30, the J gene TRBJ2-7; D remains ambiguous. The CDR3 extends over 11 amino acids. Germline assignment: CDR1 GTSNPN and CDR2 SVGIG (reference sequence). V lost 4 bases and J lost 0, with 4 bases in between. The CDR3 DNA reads TGTGCCTGGACACGCTCCTACGAGCAGTACTTC. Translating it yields CAWTRSYEQYF.

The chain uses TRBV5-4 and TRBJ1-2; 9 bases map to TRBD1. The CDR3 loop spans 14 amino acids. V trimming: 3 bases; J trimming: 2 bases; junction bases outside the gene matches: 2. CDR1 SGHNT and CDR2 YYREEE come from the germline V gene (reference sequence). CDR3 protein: CASSSGQGNYGYTF. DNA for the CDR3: TGTGCCAGCAGCTCCGGACAGGGGAACTATGGCTACACCTTC. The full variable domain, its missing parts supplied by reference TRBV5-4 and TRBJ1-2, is ETGVTQSPTHLIKTRGQQVTLRCSSQSGHNTVSWYQQALGQGPQFIFQYYREEENGRGNFPPRFSGLQFPNYSSELNVNALELDDSALYLCASSSGQGNYGYTFGSGTRLTVV.

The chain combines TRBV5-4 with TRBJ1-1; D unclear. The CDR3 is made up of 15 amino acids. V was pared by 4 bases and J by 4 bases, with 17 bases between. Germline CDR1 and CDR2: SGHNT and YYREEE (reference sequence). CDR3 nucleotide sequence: TGTGCCAGCAGCCCCCCAGGCGCAGCGGGCACTGAAGCTTTCTTT. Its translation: CASSPPGAAGTEAFF.

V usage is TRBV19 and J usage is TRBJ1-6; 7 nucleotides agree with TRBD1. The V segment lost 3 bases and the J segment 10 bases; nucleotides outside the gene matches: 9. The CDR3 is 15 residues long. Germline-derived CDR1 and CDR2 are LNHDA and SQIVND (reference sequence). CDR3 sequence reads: CASSIKTSGGSPLHF. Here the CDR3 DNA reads TGTGCCAGTAGTATTAAGACATCAGGGGGGTCACCCCTCCACTTT.

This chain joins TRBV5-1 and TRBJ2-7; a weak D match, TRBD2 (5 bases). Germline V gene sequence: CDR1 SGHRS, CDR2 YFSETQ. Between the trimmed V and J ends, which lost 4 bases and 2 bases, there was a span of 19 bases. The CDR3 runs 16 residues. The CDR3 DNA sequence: TGCGCCAGCAGCAAGAATTCTGGAGGCAGTACCTACGAGCAGTACTTC. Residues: CASSKNSGGSTYEQYF. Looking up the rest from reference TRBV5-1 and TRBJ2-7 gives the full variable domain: KAGVTQTPRYLIKTRGQQVTLSCSPISGHRSVSWYQQTPGQGLQFLFEYFSETQRNKGNFPGRFSGRQFSNSRSEMNVSTLELGDSALYLCASSKNSGGSTYEQYFGPGTRLTVT.

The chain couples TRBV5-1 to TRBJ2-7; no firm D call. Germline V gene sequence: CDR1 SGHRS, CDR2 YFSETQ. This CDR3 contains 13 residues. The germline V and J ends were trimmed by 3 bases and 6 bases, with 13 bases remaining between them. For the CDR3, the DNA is TGCGCCAGCAGCTGGGCCCCATTCCTCGAGCAGTACTTC. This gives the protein CASSWAPFLEQYF. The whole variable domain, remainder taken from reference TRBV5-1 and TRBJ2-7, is KAGVTQTPRYLIKTRGQQVTLSCSPISGHRSVSWYQQTPGQGLQFLFEYFSETQRNKGNFPGRFSGRQFSNSRSEMNVSTLELGDSALYLCASSWAPFLEQYFGPGTRLTVT.

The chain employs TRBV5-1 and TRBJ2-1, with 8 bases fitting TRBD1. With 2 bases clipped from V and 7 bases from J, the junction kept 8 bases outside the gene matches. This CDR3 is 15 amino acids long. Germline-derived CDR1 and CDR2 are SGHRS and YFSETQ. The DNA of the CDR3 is TGCGCCAGCAGCTTCGGACAGGGTCGATGGAATGAGCAGTTCTTC. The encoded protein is CASSFGQGRWNEQFF.

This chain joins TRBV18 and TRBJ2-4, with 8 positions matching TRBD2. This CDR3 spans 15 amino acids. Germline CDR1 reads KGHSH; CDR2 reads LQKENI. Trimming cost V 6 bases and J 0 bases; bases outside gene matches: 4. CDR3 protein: CASSPGLVAKNIQYF. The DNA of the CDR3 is TGTGCCAGCTCCCCGGGACTAGTAGCCAAAAACATTCAGTACTTC. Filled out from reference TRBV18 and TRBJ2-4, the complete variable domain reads NAGVMQNPRHLVRRRGQEARLRCSPMKGHSHVYWYRQLPEEGLKFMVYLQKENIIDESGMPKERFSAEFPKEGPSILRIQQVVRGDSAAYFCASSPGLVAKNIQYFGAGTRLSVL.

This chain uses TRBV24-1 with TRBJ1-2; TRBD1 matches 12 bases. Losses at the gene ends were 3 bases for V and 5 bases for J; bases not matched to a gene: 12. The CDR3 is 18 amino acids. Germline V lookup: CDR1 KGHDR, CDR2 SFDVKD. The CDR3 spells CATSDPGTGGYGAYGYTF. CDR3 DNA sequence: TGTGCCACCAGTGATCCCGGGACAGGGGGCTACGGAGCGTATGGCTACACCTTC.

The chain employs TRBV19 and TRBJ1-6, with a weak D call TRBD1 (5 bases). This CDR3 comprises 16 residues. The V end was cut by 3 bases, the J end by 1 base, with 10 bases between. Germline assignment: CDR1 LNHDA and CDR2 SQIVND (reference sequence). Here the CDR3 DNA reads TGTGCCAGTAGTATCTGGGCAGGGTCCTATAATTCACCCCTCCACTTT. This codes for CASSIWAGSYNSPLHF.

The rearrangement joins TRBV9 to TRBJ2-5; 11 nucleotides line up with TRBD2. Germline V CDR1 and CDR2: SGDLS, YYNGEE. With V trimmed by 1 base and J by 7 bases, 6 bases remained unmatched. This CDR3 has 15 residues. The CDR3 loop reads CASSVTSGGGGTQYF. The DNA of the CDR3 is TGTGCCAGCAGCGTAACTAGCGGGGGAGGGGGGACCCAGTACTTC.

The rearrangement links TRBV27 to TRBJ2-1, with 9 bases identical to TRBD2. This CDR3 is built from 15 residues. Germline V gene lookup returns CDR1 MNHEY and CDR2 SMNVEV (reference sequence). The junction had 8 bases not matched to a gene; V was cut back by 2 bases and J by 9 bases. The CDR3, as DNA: TGTGCCAGCAGTTTAGGGACTAGCCTTGGTCGTGAGCAGTTCTTC. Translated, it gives CASSLGTSLGREQFF.

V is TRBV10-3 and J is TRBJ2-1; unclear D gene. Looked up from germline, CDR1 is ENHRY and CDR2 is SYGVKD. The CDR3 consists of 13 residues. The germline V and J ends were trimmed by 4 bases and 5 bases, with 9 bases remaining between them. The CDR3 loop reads CAISVVLDNEQFF. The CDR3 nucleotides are TGTGCCATCAGTGTCGTGTTGGACAATGAGCAGTTCTTC.